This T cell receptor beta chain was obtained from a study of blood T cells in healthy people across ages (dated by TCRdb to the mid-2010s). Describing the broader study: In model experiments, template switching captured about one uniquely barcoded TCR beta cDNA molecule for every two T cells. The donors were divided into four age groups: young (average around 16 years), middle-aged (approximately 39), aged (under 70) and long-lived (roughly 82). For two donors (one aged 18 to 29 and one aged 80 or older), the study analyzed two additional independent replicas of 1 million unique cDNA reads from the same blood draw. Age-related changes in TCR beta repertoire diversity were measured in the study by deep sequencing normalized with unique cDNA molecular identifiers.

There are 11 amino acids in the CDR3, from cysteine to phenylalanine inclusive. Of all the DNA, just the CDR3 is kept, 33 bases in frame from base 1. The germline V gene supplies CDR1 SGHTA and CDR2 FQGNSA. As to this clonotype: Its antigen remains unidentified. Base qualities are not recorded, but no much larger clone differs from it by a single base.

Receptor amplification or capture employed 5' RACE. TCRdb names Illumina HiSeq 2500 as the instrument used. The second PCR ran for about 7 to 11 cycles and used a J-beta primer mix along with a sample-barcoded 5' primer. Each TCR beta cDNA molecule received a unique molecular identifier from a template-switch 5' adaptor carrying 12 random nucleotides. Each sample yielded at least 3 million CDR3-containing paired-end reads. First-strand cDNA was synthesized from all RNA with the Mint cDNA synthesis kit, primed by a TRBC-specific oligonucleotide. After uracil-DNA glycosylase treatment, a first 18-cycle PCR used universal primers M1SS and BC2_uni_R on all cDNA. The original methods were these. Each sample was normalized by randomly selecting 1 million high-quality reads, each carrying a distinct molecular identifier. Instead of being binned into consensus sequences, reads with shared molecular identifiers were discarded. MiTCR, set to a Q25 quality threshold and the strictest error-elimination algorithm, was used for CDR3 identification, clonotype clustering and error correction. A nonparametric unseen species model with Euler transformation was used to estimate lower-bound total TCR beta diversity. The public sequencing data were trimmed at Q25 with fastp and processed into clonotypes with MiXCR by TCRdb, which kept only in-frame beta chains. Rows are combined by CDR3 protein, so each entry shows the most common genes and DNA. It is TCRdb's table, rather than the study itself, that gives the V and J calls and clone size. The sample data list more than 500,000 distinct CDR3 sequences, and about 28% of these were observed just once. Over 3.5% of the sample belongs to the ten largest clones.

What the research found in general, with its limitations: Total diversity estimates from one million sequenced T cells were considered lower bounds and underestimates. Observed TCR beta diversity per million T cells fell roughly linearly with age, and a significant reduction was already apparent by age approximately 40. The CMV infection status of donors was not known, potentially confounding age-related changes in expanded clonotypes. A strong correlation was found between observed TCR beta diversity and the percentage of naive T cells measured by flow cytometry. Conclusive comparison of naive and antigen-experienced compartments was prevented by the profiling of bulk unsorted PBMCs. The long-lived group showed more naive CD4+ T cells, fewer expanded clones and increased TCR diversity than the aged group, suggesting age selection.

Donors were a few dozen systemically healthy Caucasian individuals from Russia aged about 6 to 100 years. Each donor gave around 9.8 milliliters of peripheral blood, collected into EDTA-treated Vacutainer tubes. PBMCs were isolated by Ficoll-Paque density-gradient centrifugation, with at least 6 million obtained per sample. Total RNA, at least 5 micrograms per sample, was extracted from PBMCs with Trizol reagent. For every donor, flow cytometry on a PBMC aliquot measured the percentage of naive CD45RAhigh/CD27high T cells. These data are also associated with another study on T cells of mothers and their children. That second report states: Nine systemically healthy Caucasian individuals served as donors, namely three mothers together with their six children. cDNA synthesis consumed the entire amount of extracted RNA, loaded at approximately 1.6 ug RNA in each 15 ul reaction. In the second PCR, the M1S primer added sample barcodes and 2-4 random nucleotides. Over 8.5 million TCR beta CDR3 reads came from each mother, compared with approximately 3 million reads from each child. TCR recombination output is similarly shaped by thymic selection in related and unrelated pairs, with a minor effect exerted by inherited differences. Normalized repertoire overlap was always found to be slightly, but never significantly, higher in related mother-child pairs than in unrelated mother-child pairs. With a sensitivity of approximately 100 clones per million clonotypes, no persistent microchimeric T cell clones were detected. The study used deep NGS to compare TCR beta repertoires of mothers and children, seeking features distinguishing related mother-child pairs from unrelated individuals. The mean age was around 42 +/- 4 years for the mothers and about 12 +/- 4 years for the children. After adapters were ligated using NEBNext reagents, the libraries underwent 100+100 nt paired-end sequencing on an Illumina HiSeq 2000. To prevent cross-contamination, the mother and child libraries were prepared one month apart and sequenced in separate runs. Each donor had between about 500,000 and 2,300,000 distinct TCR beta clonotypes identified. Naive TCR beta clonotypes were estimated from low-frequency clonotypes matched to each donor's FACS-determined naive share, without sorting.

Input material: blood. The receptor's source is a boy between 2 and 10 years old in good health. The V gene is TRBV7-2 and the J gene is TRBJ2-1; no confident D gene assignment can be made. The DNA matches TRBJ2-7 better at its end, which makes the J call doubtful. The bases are TGTGCCAGCAGCGTGAGATACGAGCAGTACTTC. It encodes CASSVRYEQYF.